Listed below are T cell receptor beta chains from one sample, sequenced in a study of shared clonotypes between healthy human individuals. Data came from immunoSEQ multiplex PCR; TCRdb stores just in-frame clones and leaves some out. The sample carries 2,500,000 or so clones, 93% recorded once. Source material: naive CD4+ T cells from PBMCs. These receptors came from a man between 18 and 35 years old in good health. Some clones in this sample may be carry-over from other donors' samples. CDR3s include the opening cysteine and the closing phenylalanine or tryptophan. The D gene is left open where the match is weak. The size entry is marked missing in some rows and otherwise reads once, few, many or a size class.

v_gene,d_gene,abundance,j_gene,CDR3aa,CDR3nt
TRBV28,TRBD1,NA,TRBJ1-5,CASSSSRTGGRNQPQHF,TGTGCCAGCAGTTCCTCACGGACAGGGGGGCGCAATCAGCCCCAGCATTTT
TRBV5-1,TRBD1,NA,TRBJ1-2,CASSRDRAYGYTF,TGCGCCAGCAGCCGGGACAGGGCGTATGGCTACACCTTC
TRBV7-9,NA,NA,TRBJ2-3,CASGTAFTDTQYF,TGTGCCAGCGGGACGGCGTTCACAGATACGCAGTATTTT
TRBV28,TRBD1,NA,TRBJ1-1,CASSSGQVWTEAFF,TGTGCCAGCAGTTCAGGACAGGTTTGGACTGAAGCTTTCTTT
TRBV9,NA,NA,TRBJ1-2,CASSVGRLANYGYTF,TGTGCCAGCAGCGTAGGACGGTTAGCTAACTATGGCTACACCTTC
TRBV5-1,NA,NA,TRBJ1-3,CASSLGGPGNTIYF,TGCGCCAGCAGCTTGGGGGGGCCTGGAAACACCATATATTTT
TRBV28,TRBD2,NA,TRBJ2-7,CASSFGLAYEQYF,TGTGCCAGCAGTTTTGGACTAGCCTACGAGCAGTACTTC
TRBV20-1,NA,few,TRBJ1-1,CSASLNTEAFF,TGCAGTGCTAGTTTAAACACTGAAGCTTTCTTT
TRBV7-3,NA,NA,TRBJ2-1,CASSLHTTEDEQFF,TGTGCCAGCAGCCTACACACGACGGAGGATGAGCAGTTCTTC
TRBV10-3,NA,NA,TRBJ1-1,CAIARSFGVGRTEAFF,TGTGCCATCGCAAGGAGCTTTGGAGTCGGGAGAACTGAAGCTTTCTTT